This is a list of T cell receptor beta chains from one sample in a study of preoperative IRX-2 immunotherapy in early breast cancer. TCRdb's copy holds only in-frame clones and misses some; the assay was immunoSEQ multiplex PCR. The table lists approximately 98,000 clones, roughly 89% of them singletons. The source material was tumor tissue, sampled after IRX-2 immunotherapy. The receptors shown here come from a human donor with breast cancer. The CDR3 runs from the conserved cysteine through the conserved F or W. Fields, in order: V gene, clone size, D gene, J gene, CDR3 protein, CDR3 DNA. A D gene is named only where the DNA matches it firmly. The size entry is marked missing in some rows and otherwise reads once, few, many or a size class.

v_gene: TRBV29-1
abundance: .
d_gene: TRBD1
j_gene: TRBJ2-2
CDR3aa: CGGTGRANTGELFF
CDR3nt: TGCGGAGGGACAGGGAGGGCGAACACCGGGGAGCTGTTTTTT

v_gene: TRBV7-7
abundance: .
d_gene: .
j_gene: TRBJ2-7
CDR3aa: CASSWGGGRNEQYF
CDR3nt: TGTGCCAGCAGCTGGGGAGGAGGGAGAAACGAGCAGTACTTC

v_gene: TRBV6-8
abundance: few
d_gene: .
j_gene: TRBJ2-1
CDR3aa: CASTNPQNEQFF
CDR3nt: TGTGCCAGCACGAATCCCCAGAATGAGCAGTTCTTC

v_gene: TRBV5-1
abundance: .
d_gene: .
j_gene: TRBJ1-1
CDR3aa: CASSLTASTNTEAFF
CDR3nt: TGCGCCAGCAGCCTGACGGCCTCCACGAACACTGAAGCTTTCTTT

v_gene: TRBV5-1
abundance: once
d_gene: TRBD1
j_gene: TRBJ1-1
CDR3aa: CASSLRTGKNTEAFF
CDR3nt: TGCGCCAGCAGCTTACGGACAGGGAAGAACACTGAAGCTTTCTTT

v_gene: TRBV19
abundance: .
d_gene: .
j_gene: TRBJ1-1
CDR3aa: CASSIGVRGMNTEAFF
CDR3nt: TGTGCCAGTAGTATAGGGGTCCGGGGCATGAACACTGAAGCTTTCTTT

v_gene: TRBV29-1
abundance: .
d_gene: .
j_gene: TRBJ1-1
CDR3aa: CSGSIWMNTEAFF
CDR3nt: TGCAGCGGATCGATCTGGATGAACACTGAAGCTTTCTTT

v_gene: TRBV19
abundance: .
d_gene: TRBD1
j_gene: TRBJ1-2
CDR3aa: CASSAPGQGFYGYTF
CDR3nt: TGTGCCAGTAGTGCCCCGGGACAGGGGTTCTATGGCTACACCTTC

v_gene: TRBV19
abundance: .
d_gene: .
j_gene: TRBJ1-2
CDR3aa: CASSLTENYGYTF
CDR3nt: TGTGCCAGTAGTTTGACGGAGAACTATGGCTACACCTTC

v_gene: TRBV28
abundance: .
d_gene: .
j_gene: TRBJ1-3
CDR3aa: CASSLWAGPSGNTIYF
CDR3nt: TGTGCCAGCAGTTTGTGGGCAGGGCCTTCTGGAAACACCATATATTTT

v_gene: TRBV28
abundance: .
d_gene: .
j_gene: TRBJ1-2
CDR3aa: CASSLGGDYGYTF
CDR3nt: TGTGCCAGCAGTTTAGGTGGAGACTATGGCTACACCTTC

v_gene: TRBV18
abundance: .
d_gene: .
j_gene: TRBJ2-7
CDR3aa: CASSPRDTSYEQYF
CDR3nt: TGTGCCAGCTCACCACGGGACACGTCCTACGAGCAGTACTTC

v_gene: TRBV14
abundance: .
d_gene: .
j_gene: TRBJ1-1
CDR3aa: CASSQTAIRPEAFF
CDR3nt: TGTGCCAGCAGCCAAACTGCGATTCGCCCTGAAGCTTTCTTT

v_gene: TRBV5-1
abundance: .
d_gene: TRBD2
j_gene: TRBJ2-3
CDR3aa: CASSLFLAGEDTQYF
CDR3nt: TGCGCCAGCAGCTTGTTTCTAGCGGGTGAGGATACGCAGTATTTT

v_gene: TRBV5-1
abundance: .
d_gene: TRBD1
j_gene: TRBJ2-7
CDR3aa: CASSSTDRGGYEQYF
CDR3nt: TGCGCCAGCAGCTCTACGGACAGGGGTGGGTACGAGCAGTACTTC

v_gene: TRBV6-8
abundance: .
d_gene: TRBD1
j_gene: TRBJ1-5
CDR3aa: CASSYHRGPNQPQHF
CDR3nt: TGTGCCAGCAGTTACCACAGGGGTCCCAATCAGCCCCAGCATTTT

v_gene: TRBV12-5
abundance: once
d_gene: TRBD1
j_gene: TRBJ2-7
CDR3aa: CASGLRDRFSYEQYF
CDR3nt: TGTGCTAGTGGCCTCCGGGACAGGTTCTCCTACGAGCAGTACTTC

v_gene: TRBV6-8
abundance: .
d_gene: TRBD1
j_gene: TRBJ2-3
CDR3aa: CAMQQGRGTDTQYF
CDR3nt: TGTGCCATGCAACAGGGGCGGGGCACAGATACGCAGTATTTT

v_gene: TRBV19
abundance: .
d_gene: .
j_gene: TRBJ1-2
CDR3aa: CANSIAGRYGYTF
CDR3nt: TGTGCCAATAGTATAGCGGGGCGGTATGGCTACACCTTC

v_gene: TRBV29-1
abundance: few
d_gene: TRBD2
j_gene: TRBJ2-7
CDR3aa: CSVDGREAAEQYF
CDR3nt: TGCAGCGTTGATGGGCGGGAGGCGGCCGAGCAGTACTTC

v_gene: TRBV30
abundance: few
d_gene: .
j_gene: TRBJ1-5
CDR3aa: CAWSIGDDQPQHF
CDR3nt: TGTGCCTGGAGTATAGGGGACGATCAGCCCCAGCATTTT

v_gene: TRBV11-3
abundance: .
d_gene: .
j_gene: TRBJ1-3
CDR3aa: CASSSRTAMRNTIYF
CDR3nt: TGTGCCAGCAGCTCCCGGACAGCGATGAGGAACACCATATATTTT

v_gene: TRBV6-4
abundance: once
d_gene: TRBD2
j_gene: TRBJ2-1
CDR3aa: CASSDSTSGKLNEQFF
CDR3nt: TGTGCCAGCAGTGACTCGACTAGCGGCAAGCTAAATGAGCAGTTCTTC

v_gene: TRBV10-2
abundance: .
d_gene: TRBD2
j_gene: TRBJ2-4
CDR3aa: CASSERLAGDLAKNIQYF
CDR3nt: TGCGCCAGCAGCGAGAGGTTAGCGGGGGATCTAGCCAAAAACATTCAGTACTTC